One sample yielded the 14 T cell receptor beta chains listed below, sequenced in a study of blood T cell repertoires in COVID-19. Measured with immunoSEQ multiplex PCR; TCRdb has only the in-frame clones, and not every one. Among 450,000 or so clones listed, around 90% were seen once. The sequencing input was PBMCs or T cells enriched from blood (not recorded which). The source of these receptors is a man younger than 30 who had recovered from COVID-19.

This clone was seen once. Here the CDR3 DNA reads TGTGCCAGCAGCCGGGACAGTGAAAAACTGTTTTTT. Amino acid sequence: CASSRDSEKLFF. V is TRBV2 and J is TRBJ1-4, with 7 bases that match TRBD1. V dropped 6 bases and J dropped 7; count of bases not matched to a gene: 2. Germline V CDR1 and CDR2: SNHLY, FYNNEI. The CDR3 runs 12 residues.

J is TRBJ1-3 and V is TRBV5-1; D remains unclear. The V gene's germline CDR1 is SGHRS and CDR2 YFSETQ. This CDR3 comprises 15 residues. Trimming left V 1 base short and J 8 bases short, with 16 bases between. CDR3 region: CASSLSGYGSDTIYF. The CDR3 region has the DNA TGCGCCAGCAGCTTGTCAGGCTACGGTTCGGACACCATATATTTT.

V usage is TRBV6-5 and J usage is TRBJ1-1, with D tentatively TRBD1 (6 bases). The CDR3 spans 12 residues. From germline, CDR1 is MNHEY and CDR2 SVGAGI. With 5 bases removed from V and 7 bases from J, the gap between germline ends came to 11 bases. The CDR3: CASSLQGIEAFF. CDR3 DNA sequence: TGTGCCAGCAGTCTACAGGGAATTGAAGCTTTCTTT.

The V gene is TRBV6-5, the J gene TRBJ1-5, with 11 bases identical to TRBD1. The CDR3 runs 16 residues. The germline gives CDR1 MNHEY, CDR2 SVGAGI. V lost 2 bases and J lost 4; bases outside the gene matches: 4. The CDR3 DNA sequence: TGTGCCAGCAGTTACGGGGACAGGGGGGATAATCAGCCCCAGCATTTT. Translated: CASSYGDRGDNQPQHF.

The rearrangement uses TRBV5-1 and TRBJ1-5; D might be TRBD1 (5 bases). The CDR3 totals 14 residues. The V gene lost 5 bases and the J gene lost 6 bases, with 15 bases spanning the gap. Germline V gives CDR1 SGHRS, CDR2 YFSETQ. The CDR3 is CASSPTGIGQPQHF. CDR3 coding DNA: TGCGCCAGCAGTCCTACAGGAATAGGTCAGCCCCAGCATTTT.

The V call is TRBV27, the J call TRBJ2-1; TRBD2 matches 7 bases. The length of the CDR3 is 17 residues. The germline gives CDR1 MNHEY, CDR2 SMNVEV (reference sequence). Trimming took 0 bases from V and 4 from J; bases not matched to a gene: 9. In DNA form, the CDR3 reads TGTGCCAGCAGTTTATCGATCGCTAGCGGAGGTTACAATGAGCAGTTCTTC. Translating gives CASSLSIASGGYNEQFF.

The rearrangement uses TRBV3-1 (or the pseudogene TRBV3-2) and TRBJ2-1, with D unresolved. From germline, CDR1 is LGHDT and CDR2 YNNKEL (reference sequence). V was trimmed by 0 bases and J by 0 bases, leaving 12 bases between them. The CDR3 length is 17 residues. CDR3 amino acids: CASSQDPVVRSYNEQFF. The CDR3 DNA is TGTGCCAGCAGCCAAGATCCGGTGGTTCGCTCCTACAATGAGCAGTTCTTC.

This clone was seen only once. CDR3 region: CASSGLGLGRLNTEAFF. CDR3 DNA: TGCGCCAGCAGCGGATTGGGTTTGGGGAGGCTGAACACTGAAGCTTTCTTT. The gene calls are TRBV5-1 and TRBJ1-1; D gene unclear. The CDR3 loop spans 17 amino acids. Germline loops: CDR1 SGHRS, CDR2 YFSETQ. V was cut by 4 bases and J by 0 bases, with 19 bases left in between.

The chain combines TRBV20-1 with TRBJ2-7, with 10 bases aligning to TRBD1. The CDR3 loop spans 16 amino acids. The germline CDR1 and CDR2 sequences are DFQATT and SNEGSKA (reference sequence). After removal of 3 bases from V and 3 bases from J, the junction contained 11 bases not matched to a gene. CDR3 region: CSASGFPGQGHYEQYF. The CDR3 nucleotides read TGCAGTGCTAGTGGGTTCCCGGGACAGGGGCACTACGAGCAGTACTTC.

This chain connects TRBV23-1 to TRBJ1-6; 8 nucleotides agree with TRBD1. TRBV23-1 is an ORF, with its function uncertain. The CDR3 has 16 residues. After removal of 2 bases from V and 7 bases from J, the junction contained 7 bases not matched to a gene. CDR3: CASSQVQGANNSPLHF. The CDR3 bases are TGCGCCAGCAGTCAAGTTCAGGGGGCTAACAATTCACCCCTCCACTTT.

The CDR3 DNA is TGTGCCAGCAGCGCGGGGGGGATCTCCTACAATGAGCAGTTCTTC. This sequence encodes CASSAGGISYNEQFF. The chain carries TRBV7-8 and TRBJ2-1; 9 nucleotides align to TRBD2. After removal of 5 bases from V and 0 bases from J, the junction contained 2 bases not matched to a gene. The CDR3 length is 15 residues. The germline V gene encodes CDR1 SGHVS and CDR2 FQNEAQ.

About this clone: The same CDR3 also results from other DNA sequences found in this sample. In DNA, the CDR3 is TGTGCCAGTAGTCCGACAATCTCTGGAAACACCATATATTTT. Amino acids: CASSPTISGNTIYF. This chain joins TRBV19 and TRBJ1-3; no clear D. V lost 5 bases, J lost 0 bases, and 8 bases lay in between. Germline V CDR1 and CDR2: LNHDA, SQIVND (reference sequence). This CDR3 region has 14 residues.

V gene TRBV5-1 combines with J gene TRBJ2-1; 9 nucleotides agree with TRBD1. V shed 0 bases and J 3 bases; nucleotides not matched to a gene: 7. Germline loops: CDR1 SGHRS, CDR2 YFSETQ. This CDR3 region has 17 residues. CDR3 protein: CASSLGHPGQGYNEQFF. The CDR3 nucleotides read TGCGCCAGCAGCTTGGGGCACCCGGGACAGGGCTACAATGAGCAGTTCTTC.

This sequence joins TRBV7-8 and TRBJ1-1; D gene uncertain. V lost 5 bases to trimming and J lost 0 bases, with 16 bases between them. The CDR3 totals 16 residues. CDR1 and CDR2 from the germline V gene are SGHVS and FQNEAQ. The CDR3 nucleotides read TGTGCCAGCAGCCCCTCGGGCGGGAAGATGAACACTGAAGCTTTCTTT. It is translated as CASSPSGGKMNTEAFF.